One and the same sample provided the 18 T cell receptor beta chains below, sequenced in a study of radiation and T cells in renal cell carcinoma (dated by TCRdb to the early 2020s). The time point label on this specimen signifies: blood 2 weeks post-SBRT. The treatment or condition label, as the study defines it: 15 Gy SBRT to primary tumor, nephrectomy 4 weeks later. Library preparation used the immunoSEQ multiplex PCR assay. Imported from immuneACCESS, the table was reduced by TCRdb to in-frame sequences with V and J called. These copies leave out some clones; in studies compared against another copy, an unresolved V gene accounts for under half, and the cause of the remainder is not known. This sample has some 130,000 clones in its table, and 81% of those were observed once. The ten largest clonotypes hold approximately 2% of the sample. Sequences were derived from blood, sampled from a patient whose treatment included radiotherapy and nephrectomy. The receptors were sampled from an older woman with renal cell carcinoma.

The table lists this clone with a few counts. CDR3 sequence reads: CAISESSHEQFF. In DNA, the CDR3 is TGTGCCATCAGTGAGTCGAGTCATGAGCAGTTCTTC. V gene TRBV10-3 combines with J gene TRBJ2-1; no reliable D call. The CDR3 loop spans 12 amino acids. Germline V lookup: CDR1 ENHRY, CDR2 SYGVKD. V was pared by 0 bases and J by 8 bases, with 5 bases between.

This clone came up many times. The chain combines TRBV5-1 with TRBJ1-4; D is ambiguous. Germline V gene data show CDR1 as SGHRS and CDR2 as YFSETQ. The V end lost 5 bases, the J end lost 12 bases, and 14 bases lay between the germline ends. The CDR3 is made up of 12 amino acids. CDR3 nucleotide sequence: TGCGCCAGCAGTTACAACGCTCAGGAACTGTTTTTT. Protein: CASSYNAQELFF.

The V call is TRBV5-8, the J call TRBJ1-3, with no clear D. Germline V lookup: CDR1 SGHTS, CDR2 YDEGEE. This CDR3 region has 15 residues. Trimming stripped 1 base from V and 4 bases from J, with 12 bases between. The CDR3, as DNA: TGTGCCAGCAGCTTGTCACGGGAGGAGGGAAACACCATATATTTT. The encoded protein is CASSLSREEGNTIYF.

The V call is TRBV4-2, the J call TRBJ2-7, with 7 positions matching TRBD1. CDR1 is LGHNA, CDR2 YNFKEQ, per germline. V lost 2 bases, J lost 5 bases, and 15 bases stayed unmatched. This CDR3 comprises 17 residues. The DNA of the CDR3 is TGTGCCAGCAGCCAATCCACCGGGACAGTGGGGCATAACGAGCAGTACTTC. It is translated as CASSQSTGTVGHNEQYF.

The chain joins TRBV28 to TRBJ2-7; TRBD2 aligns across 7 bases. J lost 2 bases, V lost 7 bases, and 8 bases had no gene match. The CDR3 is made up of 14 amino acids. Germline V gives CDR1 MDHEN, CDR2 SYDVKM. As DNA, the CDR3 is TGTGCCAGCAATCCGGGGGGTTGGGCCTACGAGCAGTACTTC. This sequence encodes CASNPGGWAYEQYF.

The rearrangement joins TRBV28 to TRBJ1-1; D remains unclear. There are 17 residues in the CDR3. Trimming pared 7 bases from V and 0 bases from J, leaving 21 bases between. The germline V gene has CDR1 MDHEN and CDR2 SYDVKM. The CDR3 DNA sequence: TGTGCCAGCAACACGGGTGGGAGGGCAATCATGAACACTGAAGCTTTCTTT. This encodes CASNTGGRAIMNTEAFF.

The CDR3 is CASSYPGANQPQHF. CDR3 bases: TGTGCCAGCAGTTACCCAGGGGCTAATCAGCCCCAGCATTTT. The chain uses TRBV6-6 and TRBJ1-5, with D tentatively TRBD1 (6 bases). Germline V gives CDR1 MNHNY, CDR2 SVGAGI (reference sequence). The CDR3 loop spans 14 amino acids. The V end lost 2 bases, the J end lost 4 bases, and 9 bases lay between the germline ends.

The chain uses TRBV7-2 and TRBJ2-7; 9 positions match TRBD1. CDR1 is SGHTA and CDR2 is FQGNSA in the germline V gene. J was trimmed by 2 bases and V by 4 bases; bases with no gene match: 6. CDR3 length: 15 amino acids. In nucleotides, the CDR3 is TGTGCCAGCAGCTCCGGGACAGGGAGGGCCTACGAGCAGTACTTC. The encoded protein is CASSSGTGRAYEQYF.

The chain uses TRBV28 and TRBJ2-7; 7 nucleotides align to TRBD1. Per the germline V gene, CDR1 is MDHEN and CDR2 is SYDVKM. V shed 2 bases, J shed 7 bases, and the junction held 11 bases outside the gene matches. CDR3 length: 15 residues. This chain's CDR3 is CASSLTGTDIGEQYF. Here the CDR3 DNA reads TGTGCCAGCAGTTTAACCGGGACAGACATAGGGGAGCAGTACTTC.

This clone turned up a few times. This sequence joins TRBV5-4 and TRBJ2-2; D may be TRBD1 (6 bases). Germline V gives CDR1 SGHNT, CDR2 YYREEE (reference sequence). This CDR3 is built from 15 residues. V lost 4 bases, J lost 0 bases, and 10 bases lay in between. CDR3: CASSDRMTNTGELFF. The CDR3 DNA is TGTGCCAGCAGCGACAGGATGACGAACACCGGGGAGCTGTTTTTT.

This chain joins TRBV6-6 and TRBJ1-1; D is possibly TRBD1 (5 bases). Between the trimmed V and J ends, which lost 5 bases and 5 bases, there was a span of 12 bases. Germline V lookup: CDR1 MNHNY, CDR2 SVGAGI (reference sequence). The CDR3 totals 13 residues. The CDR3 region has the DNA TGTGCCAGCAGTGGCGGGGGAAGGACTGAAGCTTTCTTT. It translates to CASSGGGRTEAFF.

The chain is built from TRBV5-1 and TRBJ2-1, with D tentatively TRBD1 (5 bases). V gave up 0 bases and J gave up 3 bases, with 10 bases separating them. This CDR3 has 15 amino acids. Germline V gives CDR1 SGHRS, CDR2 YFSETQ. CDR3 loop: CASSLGQGYYNEQFF. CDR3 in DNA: TGCGCCAGCAGCTTGGGGCAGGGATACTACAATGAGCAGTTCTTC.

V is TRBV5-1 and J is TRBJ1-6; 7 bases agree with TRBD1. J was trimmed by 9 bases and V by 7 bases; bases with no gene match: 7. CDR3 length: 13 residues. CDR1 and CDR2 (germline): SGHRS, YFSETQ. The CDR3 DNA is TGCGCCAGCGGGTGGGACAGACTTTCACCCCTCCACTTT. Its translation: CASGWDRLSPLHF.

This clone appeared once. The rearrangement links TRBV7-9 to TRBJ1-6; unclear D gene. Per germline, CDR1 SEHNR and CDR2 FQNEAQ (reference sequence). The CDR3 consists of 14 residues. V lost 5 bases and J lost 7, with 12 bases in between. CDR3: CASSPGPGNSPLHF. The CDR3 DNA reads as TGTGCCAGCAGCCCCGGACCGGGGAATTCACCCCTCCACTTT.

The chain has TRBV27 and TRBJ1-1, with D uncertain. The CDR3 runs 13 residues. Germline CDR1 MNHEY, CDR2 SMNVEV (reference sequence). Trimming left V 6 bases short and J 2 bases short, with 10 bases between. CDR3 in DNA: TGTGCCAGCAGCGTCGGTCCCAACACTGAAGCTTTCTTT. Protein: CASSVGPNTEAFF.

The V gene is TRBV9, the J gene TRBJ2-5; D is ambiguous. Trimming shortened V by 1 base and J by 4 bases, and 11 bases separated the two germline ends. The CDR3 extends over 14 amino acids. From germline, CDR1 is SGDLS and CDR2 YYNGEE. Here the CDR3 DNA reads TGTGCCAGCAGCGTATATCCCCCGGGAGAGACCCAGTACTTC. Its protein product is CASSVYPPGETQYF.

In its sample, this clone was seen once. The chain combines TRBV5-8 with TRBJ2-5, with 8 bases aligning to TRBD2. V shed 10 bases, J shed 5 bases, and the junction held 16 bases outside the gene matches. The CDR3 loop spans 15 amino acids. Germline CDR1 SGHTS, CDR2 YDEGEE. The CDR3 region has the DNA TGTGCCGGGGCTTATCGCGGGGGGTCGCGGGAGACCCAGTACTTC. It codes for CAGAYRGGSRETQYF. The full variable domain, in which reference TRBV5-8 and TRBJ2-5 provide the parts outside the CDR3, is EAGVTQSPTHLIKTRGQQATLRCSPISGHTSVYWYQQALGLGLQFLLWYDEGEERNRGNFPPRFSGRQFPNYSSELNVNALELEDSALYLCAGAYRGGSRETQYFGPGTRLLVL.

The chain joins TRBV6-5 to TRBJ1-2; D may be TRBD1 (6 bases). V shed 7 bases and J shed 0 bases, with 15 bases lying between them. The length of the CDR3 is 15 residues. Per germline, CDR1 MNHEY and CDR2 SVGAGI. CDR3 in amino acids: CASTRGGAANYGYTF. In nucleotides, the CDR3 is TGTGCCAGCACCCGGGGGGGGGCTGCTAACTATGGCTACACCTTC.